This T cell receptor (beta chain) came from a study of blood T cell repertoires in COVID-19. The CDR3 spans 13 residues. Trimming pared 5 bases from V and 3 bases from J, leaving 7 bases between. Germline V gene data show CDR1 as MNHEY and CDR2 as SVGEGT. Assay: immunoSEQ multiplex PCR; the TCRdb copy retains only in-frame clones and omits some. The sample has more than 110,000 clones, 70% to 80% seen once; the top ten hold around 3.3%. This sequence was found in a man aged 60-69 years with acute or convalescent COVID-19. The gene calls are TRBV6-2 or TRBV6-3 and TRBJ2-2, with unresolved D. Specimen: peripheral blood. CDR3: CASSQDHTGELFF. The CDR3 DNA is TGTGCCAGCAGTCAGGATCACACCGGGGAGCTGTTTTTT.